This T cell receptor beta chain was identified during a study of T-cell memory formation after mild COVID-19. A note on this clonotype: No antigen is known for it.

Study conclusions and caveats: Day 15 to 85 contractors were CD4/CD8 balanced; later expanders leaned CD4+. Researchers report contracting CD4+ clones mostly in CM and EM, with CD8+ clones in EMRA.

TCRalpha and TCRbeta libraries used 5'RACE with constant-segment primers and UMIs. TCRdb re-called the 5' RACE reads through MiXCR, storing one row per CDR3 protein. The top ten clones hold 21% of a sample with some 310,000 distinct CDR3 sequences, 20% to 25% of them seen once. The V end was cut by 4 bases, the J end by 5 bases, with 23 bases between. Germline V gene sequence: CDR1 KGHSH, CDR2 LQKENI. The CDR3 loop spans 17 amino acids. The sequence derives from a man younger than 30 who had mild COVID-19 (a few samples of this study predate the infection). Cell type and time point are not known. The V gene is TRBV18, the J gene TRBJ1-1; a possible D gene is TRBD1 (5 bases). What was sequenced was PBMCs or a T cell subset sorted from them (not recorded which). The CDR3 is CASSRTQGSGGRTEAFF. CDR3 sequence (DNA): TGTGCCAGCTCACGAACCCAGGGTTCGGGTGGGAGGACTGAAGCTTTCTTT.